The clone carrying this T cell receptor beta chain is a singleton in its sample. V was pared by 2 bases and J by 5 bases, with 9 bases between. This CDR3 comprises 13 residues. The assay was immunoSEQ multiplex PCR, and TCRdb's table has in-frame clones only and misses some. The top ten hold approximately 2.1% of the sample, which has 300,000 to 500,000 clones, 70% to 90% seen once. The data stem from a study of blood T cell repertoires in COVID-19. Study-level information: The United States, Italy and Spain were the sources of the acute and convalescent COVID-19 samples. In each case, the material was cDNA or gDNA derived from T cells, B-cell-depleted T cells, or PBMCs.

Enrollees, 18 to 89 years old, lived in 24 US areas. Sequencing was performed on PBMCs or T cells enriched from blood (not recorded which). The receptor was isolated from a woman between 40 and 50 years old with acute COVID-19. The V call is TRBV12-3 or TRBV12-4, the J call TRBJ2-5; D not certain. This CDR3 is CASSLRPPETQYF. The CDR3 DNA is TGTGCCAGCAGTTTACGTCCTCCCGAGACCCAGTACTTC.